The 19 T cell receptor beta chains below all came from one sample that was sequenced in a study of regulatory T cells in long-lasting Graves disease. Specified time point: newly diagnosed GD, antithyroid drugs for less than 3 months. PBMCs provided the RNA from which the TCR library was made. Construction of the TCR beta libraries employed iRepertoire HTBI primers in conjunction with Arm-PCR of CDR3 regions. In TCRdb, the multiplex PCR reads were re-called with MiXCR into one record per CDR3 protein. The sample lists under 250,000 distinct CDR3 sequences; 20% to 25% were seen once. Sequencing was performed on peripheral blood mononuclear cells (PBMCs), taken at new diagnosis, from a patient treated with antithyroid drugs. These receptors were taken from a female donor with Graves disease.

This clonotype showed up many times. The chain links TRBV7-2 to TRBJ2-1; 13 nucleotides agree with TRBD2. From germline, CDR1 is SGHTA and CDR2 FQGNSA. The CDR3 runs to 15 residues. J gave up 9 bases and V 5 bases, and 7 bases lay outside the gene matches. DNA of the CDR3: TGTGCCAGCAGCCGCGGACTAGCGGGAGCAGTTGAGCAGTTCTTC. Amino acid sequence: CASSRGLAGAVEQFF.

By its share, this clonotype is medium-sized (0.01 to 0.1%). The chain uses TRBV7-2 and TRBJ2-7, with 7 positions matching TRBD1. The CDR3 extends over 14 amino acids. In germline, CDR1 is SGHTA, CDR2 FQGNSA. V lost 6 bases, J lost 7 bases, and 12 bases stayed unmatched. CDR3 amino acids: CASSPTGTAWEQYF. The CDR3 nucleotides read TGTGCCAGCAGTCCGACCGGGACAGCGTGGGAGCAGTACTTC.

A few counts support this clonotype. A much larger clone lies a single base off, so this may be a read error. The chain is built from TRBV6-1 and TRBJ2-2; D unclear. CDR3 size: 14 residues. Germline V CDR1 and CDR2: MNHNS, SASEGT. The CDR3 reads CAGSVGRNTGELFF. The CDR3 DNA reads TGTGCCGGCAGTGTGGGCCGGAACACCGGGGAGCTGTTTTTT.

This clonotype appeared many times. V is TRBV7-2 and J is TRBJ2-1; 9 bases agree with TRBD2. CDR1 SGHTA and CDR2 FQGNSA come from the germline V gene. The J segment lost 5 bases and the V segment lost 11 bases, leaving 7 bases of the junction unmatched. This CDR3 spans 13 amino acids. CDR3 DNA sequence: TGTGCCTCGAGCGGGGGGAAAGACAATGAGCAGTTCTTC. It is translated as CASSGGKDNEQFF.

In regard to this clonotype: Given a far larger clone just one base away, this is likely a sequencing read error. The V gene is TRBV7-2, the J gene TRBJ2-5; D is ambiguous. The closer fit of TRBJ2-1 to the DNA end suggests the J call may be wrong. The CDR3 covers 16 residues. Germline V gene sequence: CDR1 SGHTA, CDR2 FQGNSA. The CDR3 reads CAGSSWTSLFENEQFF. DNA for the CDR3: TGTGCCGGCAGTTCTTGGACGAGCCTTTTCGAGAATGAGCAGTTCTTC.

This clonotype was observed many times. This chain uses TRBV28 with TRBJ2-1, with no clear D. The DNA end is more similar to TRBJ2-7, so the J call may be wrong. The V gene's germline CDR1 is MDHEN and CDR2 SYDVKM. The CDR3 is made up of 12 amino acids. In nucleotides, the CDR3 is TGTGCCAGCACAAGTGGCGTCCACGAGCAGTACTTC. Translation: CASTSGVHEQYF.

The chain employs TRBV2 and TRBJ2-1; TRBD2 matches at 12 bases. The CDR3 is 16 amino acids. CDR1 SNHLY and CDR2 FYNNEI come from the germline V gene. V shed 6 bases, J shed 8 bases, and the junction held 11 bases outside the gene matches. The DNA for the CDR3 is TGTGCCAGCAGACCGCGAAGGACTAGCGGGACGGATGAGCAGTTCTTC. This translates into CASRPRRTSGTDEQFF.

This clonotype occurred many times. This chain links TRBV20-1 with TRBJ2-7; perhaps D is TRBD1 or TRBD2 (5 bases each). V lost 5 bases and J lost 2, with 16 bases in between. This CDR3 spans 14 amino acids. Germline assignment: CDR1 DFQATT and CDR2 SNEGSKA (reference sequence). Here the CDR3 DNA reads TGCAGTGCTCCACCCCGGGACGGCGCCTACGAGCAGTACTTC. This gives the protein CSAPPRDGAYEQYF.

The chain has TRBV7-2 and TRBJ2-1; D remains unclear. The V end was cut by 1 base, the J end by 10 bases, with 11 bases between. This CDR3 has 13 residues. Per germline, CDR1 SGHTA and CDR2 FQGNSA. CDR3 sequence: CASSLGPGGEQFF. CDR3 DNA: TGTGCCAGCAGCTTAGGTCCTGGTGGGGAGCAGTTCTTC.

The rearrangement uses TRBV7-3 and TRBJ2-1; 10 nucleotides agree with TRBD2. The V gene end was trimmed by 5 bases and the J gene end by 8 bases; junction bases not matched to a gene: 6. Germline V CDR1 and CDR2: SGHTA, FQGTGA. This CDR3 region has 14 residues. The CDR3 loop reads CASSLGTSEDEQFF. In nucleotides, the CDR3 is TGTGCCAGCAGCCTCGGGACTAGCGAGGATGAGCAGTTCTTC.

This clonotype was recorded at least ten times. The genes are TRBV5-1 and TRBJ1-6, with D perhaps TRBD1 (5 bases). The V gene's germline CDR1 is SGHRS and CDR2 YFSETQ. V lost 3 bases to trimming and J lost 6 bases, with 10 bases between them. The CDR3 is 14 residues long. The CDR3 region is CASSSGDSNSPLHF. The CDR3 DNA reads TGCGCCAGCAGCTCAGGAGACAGTAATTCACCCCTCCACTTT.

In its sample, this clonotype was seen a few times. One junction end does not reproduce the germline sequence, and a read error may be involved. The rearrangement uses TRBV5-1 and TRBJ1-3; 8 positions agree with TRBD1. This CDR3 comprises 19 residues. CDR1 and CDR2 from the germline V gene are SGHRS and YFSETQ. The CDR3 protein is CASSLSGTGLSSSGSTIYF. In DNA, the CDR3 is TGCGCCAGCAGCTTGTCCGGGACAGGCCTTTCGTCCTCTGGAAGCACCATATATTTT. The whole variable domain, remainder taken from reference TRBV5-1 and TRBJ1-3, is KAGVTQTPRYLIKTRGQQVTLSCSPISGHRSVSWYQQTPGQGLQFLFEYFSETQRNKGNFPGRFSGRQFSNSRSEMNVSTLELGDSALYLCASSLSGTGLSSSGSTIYFGEGSWLTVV.

This clonotype has a count of ten or more. The V and J genes are TRBV4-1 and TRBJ2-7; 10 positions agree with TRBD1. The CDR3 contains 15 residues. Germline trimming cut 2 bases from V and 4 bases from J; bases unmatched to any gene: 5. Germline loops: CDR1 MGHRA, CDR2 YSYEKL. The DNA of the CDR3 is TGCGCCAGCAGCCAACGGGACAGGGGAAGTTACGAGCAGTACTTC. This encodes CASSQRDRGSYEQYF.

There are a few counts of this clonotype. This chain joins TRBV4-2 and TRBJ2-1; weak D call: TRBD1 (5 bases). Germline CDR1 is LGHNA and CDR2 is YNFKEQ. The V end lost 3 bases, the J end lost 2 bases, and 14 bases lay between the germline ends. This CDR3 spans 16 amino acids. This CDR3 is CASSQERTPPYNEQFF. The CDR3 DNA is TGTGCCAGCAGCCAGGAAAGGACACCCCCCTACAATGAGCAGTTCTTC.

This clonotype was counted between two and nine times. The chain carries TRBV9 and TRBJ2-2; maybe TRBD2 (5 bases). This CDR3 comprises 13 residues. V was cut by 0 bases and J by 6 bases, with 6 bases left in between. Germline V gene data show CDR1 as SGDLS and CDR2 as YYNGEE. CDR3 bases: TGTGCCAGCAGCGTAGTCGGGGCCGGGGAGCTGTTTTTT. Amino acids: CASSVVGAGELFF.

This clonotype appeared many times. The chain couples TRBV20-1 to TRBJ2-7; D tentatively fits TRBD1 or TRBD2 (6 bases each). This CDR3 has 15 amino acids. The ends were cut back, 0 bases at V and 1 base at J, with 13 bases in the middle. Germline values: CDR1 DFQATT, CDR2 SNEGSKA (reference sequence). The CDR3 region is CSARDGGGLSYEQYF. The CDR3, as DNA: TGCAGTGCTAGAGATGGAGGGGGGCTATCCTACGAGCAGTACTTC.

In its sample, this clonotype was seen many times. A much bigger clone sits one base away, suggesting this may be a read error. V and J are TRBV7-2 and TRBJ2-1, with 9 bases lining up with TRBD2. Germline trimming cut 7 bases from V and 8 bases from J; bases unmatched to any gene: 12. The CDR3 has 15 residues. Germline values: CDR1 SGHTA, CDR2 FQGNSA. CDR3 nucleotides: TGTGCCAGCAAACTTAGCGGGGGCCGGGGCGATGAGCAGTTCTTC. Translating gives CASKLSGGRGDEQFF.

This clonotype has more than one count but fewer than ten. This may be a read error: a much more frequent sequence differs by one nucleotide. This chain links TRBV12-3 or TRBV12-4 with TRBJ2-3; D is ambiguous. The CDR3 has 12 residues. CDR3 sequence (DNA): TGTGCCAGCAGTCAAGGTCACGATACGCGGTATTTT. This sequence encodes CASSQGHDTRYF.

The table lists this clonotype with many counts. The chain joins TRBV6-5 to TRBJ2-2; D is uncertain. This CDR3 has 15 amino acids. The ends were cut back, 0 bases at V and 4 bases at J, with 9 bases in the middle. From germline, CDR1 is MNHEY and CDR2 SVGAGI. The CDR3 nucleotides are TGTGCCAGCAGTTACTCTGCGCGCGGCACCGGGGAGCTGTTTTTT. Translated, it gives CASSYSARGTGELFF.